This T cell receptor beta chain was sequenced during a study of blood T cell repertoires in COVID-19. This clone was counted once. Sequencing was performed with immunoSEQ multiplex PCR; in TCRdb, only in-frame clones are kept and a portion is missing. The top ten hold 4.5% to 7.5% of the sample, which has approximately 170,000 clones, 65% to 85% seen once. V gave up 2 bases and J gave up 4 bases; unmatched junction bases: 4. CDR1 and CDR2 (germline): GTSNPN, SVGIG (reference sequence). The CDR3 extends over 14 amino acids. Cohort 3 donors were reported recovered after two negative PCRs, clearance, or symptom resolution.

The genes are TRBV30 and TRBJ2-1; the match to TRBD2 covers 8 bases. This clonotype was obtained from a man aged 40-49 years who had recovered from COVID-19. Sequencing input: PBMCs or T cells enriched from blood (not recorded which). CDR3 loop: CAWSSLAGYNEQFF. CDR3 in DNA: TGTGCCTGGAGTAGCCTAGCGGGTTACAATGAGCAGTTCTTC. The entire variable domain, with the rest obtained from reference TRBV30 and TRBJ2-1, is as follows: SQTIHQWPATLVQPVGSPLSLECTVEGTSNPNLYWYRQAAGRGLQLLFYSVGIGQISSEVPQNLSASRPQDRQFILSSKKLLLSDSGFYLCAWSSLAGYNEQFFGPGTRLTVL.